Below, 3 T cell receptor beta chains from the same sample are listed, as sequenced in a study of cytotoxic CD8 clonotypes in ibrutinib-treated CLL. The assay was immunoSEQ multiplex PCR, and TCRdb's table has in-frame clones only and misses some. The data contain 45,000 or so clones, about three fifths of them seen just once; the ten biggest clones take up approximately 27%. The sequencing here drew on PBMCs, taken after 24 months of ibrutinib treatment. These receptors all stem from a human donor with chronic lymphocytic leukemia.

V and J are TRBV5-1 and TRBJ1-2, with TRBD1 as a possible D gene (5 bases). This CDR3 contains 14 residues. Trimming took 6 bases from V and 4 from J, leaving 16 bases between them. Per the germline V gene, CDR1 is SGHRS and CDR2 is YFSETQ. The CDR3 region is CASTPGGPPYGYTF. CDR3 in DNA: TGCGCCAGCACCCCCGGGGGTCCTCCCTATGGCTACACCTTC.

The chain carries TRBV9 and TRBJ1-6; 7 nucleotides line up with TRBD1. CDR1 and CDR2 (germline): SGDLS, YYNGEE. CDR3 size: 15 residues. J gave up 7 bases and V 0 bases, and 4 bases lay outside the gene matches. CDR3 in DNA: TGTGCCAGCAGCGTAGGTCAGGGGGGGAATTCACCCCTCCACTTT. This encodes CASSVGQGGNSPLHF. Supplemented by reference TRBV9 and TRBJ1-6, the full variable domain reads DSGVTQTPKHLITATGQRVTLRCSPRSGDLSVYWYQQSLDQGLQFLIQYYNGEERAKGNILERFSAQQFPDLHSELNLSSLELGDSALYFCASSVGQGGNSPLHFGNGTRLTVT.

CDR3: CASSQPMNRERNYGYTF. DNA for the CDR3: TGCGCCAGCAGCCAACCCATGAACAGGGAGAGGAACTATGGCTACACCTTC. The chain joins TRBV5-1 to TRBJ1-2, with TRBD1 as a possible D gene (6 bases). The CDR3 extends over 17 amino acids. Trimming shortened V by 4 bases and J by 2 bases, and 21 bases separated the two germline ends. Germline-derived CDR1 and CDR2 are SGHRS and YFSETQ.